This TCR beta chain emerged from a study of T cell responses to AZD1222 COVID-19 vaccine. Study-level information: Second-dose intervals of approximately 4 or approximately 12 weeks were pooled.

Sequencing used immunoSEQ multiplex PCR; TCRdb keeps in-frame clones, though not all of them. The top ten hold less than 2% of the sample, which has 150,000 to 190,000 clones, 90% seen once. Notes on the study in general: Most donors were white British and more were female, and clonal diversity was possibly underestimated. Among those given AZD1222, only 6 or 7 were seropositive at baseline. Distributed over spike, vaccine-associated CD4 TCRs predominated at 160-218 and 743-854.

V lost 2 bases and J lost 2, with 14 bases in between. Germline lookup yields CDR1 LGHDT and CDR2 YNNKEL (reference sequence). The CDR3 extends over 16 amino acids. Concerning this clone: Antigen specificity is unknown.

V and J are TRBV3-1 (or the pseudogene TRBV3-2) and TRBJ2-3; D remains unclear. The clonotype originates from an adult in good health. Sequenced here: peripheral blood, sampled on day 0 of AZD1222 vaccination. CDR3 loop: CASSQRAGGNTDTQYF. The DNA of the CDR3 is TGTGCCAGCAGCCAACGGGCTGGCGGAAACACAGATACGCAGTATTTT.